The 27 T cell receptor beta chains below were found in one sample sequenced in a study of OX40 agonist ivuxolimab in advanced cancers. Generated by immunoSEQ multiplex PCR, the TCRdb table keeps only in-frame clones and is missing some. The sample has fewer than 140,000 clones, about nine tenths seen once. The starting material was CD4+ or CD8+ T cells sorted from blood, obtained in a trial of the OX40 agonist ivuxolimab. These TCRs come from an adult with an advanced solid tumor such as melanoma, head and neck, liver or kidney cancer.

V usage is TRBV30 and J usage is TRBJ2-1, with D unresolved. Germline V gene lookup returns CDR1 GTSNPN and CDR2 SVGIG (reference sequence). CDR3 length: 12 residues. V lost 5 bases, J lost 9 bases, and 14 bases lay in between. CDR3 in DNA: TGTGCCTGGTCCGGATCATCACGTGAGCAGTTCTTC. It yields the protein CAWSGSSREQFF.

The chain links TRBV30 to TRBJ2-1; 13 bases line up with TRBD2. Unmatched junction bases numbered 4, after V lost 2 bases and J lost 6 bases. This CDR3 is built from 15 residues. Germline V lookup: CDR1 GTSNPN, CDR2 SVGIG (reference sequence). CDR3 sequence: CAWSSLAGGINEQFF. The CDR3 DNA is TGTGCCTGGAGTTCACTAGCGGGGGGGATCAATGAGCAGTTCTTC.

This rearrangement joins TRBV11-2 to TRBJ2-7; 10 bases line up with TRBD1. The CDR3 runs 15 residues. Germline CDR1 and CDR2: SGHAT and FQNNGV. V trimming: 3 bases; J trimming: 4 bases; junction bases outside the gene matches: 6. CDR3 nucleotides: TGTGCCAGCAGCTTTTCGACAGGGGGCTTATACGAGCAGTACTTC. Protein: CASSFSTGGLYEQYF.

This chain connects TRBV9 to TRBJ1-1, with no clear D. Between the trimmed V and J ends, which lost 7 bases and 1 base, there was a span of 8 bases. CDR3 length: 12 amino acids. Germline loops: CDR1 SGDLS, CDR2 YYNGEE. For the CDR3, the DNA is TGTGCCAGCTTGTGGGGGAACACTGAAGCTTTCTTT. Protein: CASLWGNTEAFF.

The CDR3 is CSVGAGYYNEQFF. In nucleotides, the CDR3 is TGCAGCGTTGGGGCAGGGTACTACAATGAGCAGTTCTTC. V is TRBV29-1 and J is TRBJ2-1, with D perhaps matching TRBD1 (5 bases). The V and J ends lost 4 bases and 3 bases respectively, with 10 bases between them. The CDR3 sequence is 13 residues long. Germline CDR1 and CDR2: SQVTM and ANQGSEA.

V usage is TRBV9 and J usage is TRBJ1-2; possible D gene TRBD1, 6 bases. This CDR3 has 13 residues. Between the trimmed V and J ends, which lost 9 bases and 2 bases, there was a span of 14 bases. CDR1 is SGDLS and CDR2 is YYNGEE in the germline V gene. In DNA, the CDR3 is TGTGCCACTCTTTCCAGGGGAAACTATGGCTACACCTTC. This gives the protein CATLSRGNYGYTF.

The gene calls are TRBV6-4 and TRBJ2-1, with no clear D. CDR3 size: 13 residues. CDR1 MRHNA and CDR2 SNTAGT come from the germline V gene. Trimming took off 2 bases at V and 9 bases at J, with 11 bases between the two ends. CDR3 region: CASSDRGSGEQFF. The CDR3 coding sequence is TGTGCCAGCAGTGACCGTGGGTCGGGTGAGCAGTTCTTC.

Here the CDR3 DNA reads TGTGCCAGCGGTCCCAGGGGGGACACCGGGGAGCTGTTTTTT. Its translation: CASGPRGDTGELFF. The rearrangement links TRBV2 to TRBJ2-2; TRBD1 is a possible D gene (7 bases). V lost 8 bases, J lost 3 bases, and 13 bases lay in between. Germline lookup yields CDR1 SNHLY and CDR2 FYNNEI. The CDR3 has 14 residues.

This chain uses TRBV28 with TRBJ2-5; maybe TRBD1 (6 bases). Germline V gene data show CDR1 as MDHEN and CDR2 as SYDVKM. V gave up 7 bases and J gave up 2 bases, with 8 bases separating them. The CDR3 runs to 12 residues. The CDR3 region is CASKQGQETQYF. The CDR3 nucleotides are TGTGCCAGCAAGCAGGGGCAAGAGACCCAGTACTTC.

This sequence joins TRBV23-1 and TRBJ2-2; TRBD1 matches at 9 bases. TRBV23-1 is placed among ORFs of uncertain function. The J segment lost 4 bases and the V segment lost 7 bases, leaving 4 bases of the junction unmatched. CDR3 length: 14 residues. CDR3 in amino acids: CASMPGQGTGELFF. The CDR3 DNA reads TGCGCCAGCATGCCGGGACAGGGCACCGGGGAGCTGTTTTTT.

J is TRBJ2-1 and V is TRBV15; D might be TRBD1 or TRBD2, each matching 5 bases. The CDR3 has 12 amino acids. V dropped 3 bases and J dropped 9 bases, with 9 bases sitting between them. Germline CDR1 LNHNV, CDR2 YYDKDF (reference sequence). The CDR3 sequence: CATSRGVGEQFF. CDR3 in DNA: TGTGCCACCAGCAGGGGGGTTGGTGAGCAGTTCTTC.

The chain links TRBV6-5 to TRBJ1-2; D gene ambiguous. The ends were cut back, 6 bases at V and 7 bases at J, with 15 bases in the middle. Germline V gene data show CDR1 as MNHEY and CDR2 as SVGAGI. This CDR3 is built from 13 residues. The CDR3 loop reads CASSRTGPSGYTF. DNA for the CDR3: TGTGCCAGCAGCCGAACTGGACCGTCTGGCTACACCTTC.

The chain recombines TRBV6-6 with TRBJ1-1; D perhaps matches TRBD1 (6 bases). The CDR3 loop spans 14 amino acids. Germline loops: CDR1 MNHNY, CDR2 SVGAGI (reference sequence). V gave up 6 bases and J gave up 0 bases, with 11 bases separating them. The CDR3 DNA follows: TGTGCCAGCAGATCAACAGGGTTGAACACTGAAGCTTTCTTT. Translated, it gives CASRSTGLNTEAFF.

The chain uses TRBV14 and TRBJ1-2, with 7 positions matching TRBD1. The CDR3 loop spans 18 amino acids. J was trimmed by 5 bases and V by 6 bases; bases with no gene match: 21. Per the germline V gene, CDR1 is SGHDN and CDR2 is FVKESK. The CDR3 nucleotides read TGTGCCAGCAGTGAATTTGAGACAGGGTTCATTTGGATTTATGGCTACACCTTC. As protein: CASSEFETGFIWIYGYTF.

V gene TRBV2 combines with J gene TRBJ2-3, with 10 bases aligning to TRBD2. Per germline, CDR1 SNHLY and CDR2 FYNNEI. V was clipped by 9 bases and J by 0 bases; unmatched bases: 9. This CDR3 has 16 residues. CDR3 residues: CARSGGVKTSTDTQYF. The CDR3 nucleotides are TGTGCCAGGAGCGGGGGGGTAAAGACTAGCACAGATACGCAGTATTTT.

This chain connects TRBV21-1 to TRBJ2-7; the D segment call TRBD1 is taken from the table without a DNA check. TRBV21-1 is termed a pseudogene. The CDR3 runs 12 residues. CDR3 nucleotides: TGTGCCAGCAGCAAACGTAACAGGGGGGAGTACTTC. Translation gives CASSKRNRGEYF.

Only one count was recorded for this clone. The CDR3 is CASSPQEGIDSPLHF. The CDR3 DNA follows: TGTGCCAGCAGCCCCCAGGAGGGGATCGATTCACCCCTCCACTTT. The chain joins TRBV4-2 to TRBJ1-6; D might be TRBD1 (5 bases). This CDR3 has 15 residues. Germline CDR1 reads LGHNA; CDR2 reads YNFKEQ. V was shortened by 4 bases and J by 8 bases, with 15 bases between the two germline ends.

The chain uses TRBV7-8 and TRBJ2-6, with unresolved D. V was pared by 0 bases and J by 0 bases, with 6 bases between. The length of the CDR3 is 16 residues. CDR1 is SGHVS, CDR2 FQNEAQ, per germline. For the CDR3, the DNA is TGTGCCAGCAGCTTAGCGAGGTTCTCTGGGGCCAACGTCCTGACTTTC. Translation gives CASSLARFSGANVLTF.

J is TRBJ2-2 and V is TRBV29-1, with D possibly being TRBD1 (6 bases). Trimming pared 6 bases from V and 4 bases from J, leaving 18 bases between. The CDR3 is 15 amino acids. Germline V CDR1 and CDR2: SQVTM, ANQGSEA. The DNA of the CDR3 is TGCAGCGTCCTGGGGGCCCGGACACGCACCGGGGAGCTGTTTTTT. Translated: CSVLGARTRTGELFF.

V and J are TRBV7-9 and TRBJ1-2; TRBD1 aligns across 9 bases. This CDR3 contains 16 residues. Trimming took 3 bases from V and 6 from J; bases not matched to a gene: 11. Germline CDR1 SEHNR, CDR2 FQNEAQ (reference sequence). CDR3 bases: TGTGCCAGCAGCTTGACGGGACAGGGCCCGCTGGATGGCTACACCTTC. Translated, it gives CASSLTGQGPLDGYTF.

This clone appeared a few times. The CDR3 protein is CASSLSQQGTEAFF. The CDR3 DNA reads TGTGCCAGCAGTTTATCGCAACAGGGGACTGAAGCTTTCTTT. The gene calls are TRBV27 and TRBJ1-1, with 7 bases lining up with TRBD1. Trimming cost V 0 bases and J 5 bases; bases outside gene matches: 3. This CDR3 spans 14 amino acids. CDR1 is MNHEY and CDR2 is SMNVEV in the germline V gene (reference sequence).

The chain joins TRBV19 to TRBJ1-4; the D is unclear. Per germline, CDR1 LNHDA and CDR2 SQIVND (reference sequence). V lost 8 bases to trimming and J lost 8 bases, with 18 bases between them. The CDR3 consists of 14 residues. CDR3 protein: CASYSTNRREKLFF. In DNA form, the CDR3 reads TGTGCCAGTTACTCGACGAACCGTCGAGAAAAACTGTTTTTT. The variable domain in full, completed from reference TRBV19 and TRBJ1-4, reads DGGITQSPKYLFRKEGQNVTLSCEQNLNHDAMYWYRQDPGQGLRLIYYSQIVNDFQKGDIAEGYSVSREKKESFPLTVTSAQKNPTAFYLCASYSTNRREKLFFGSGTQLSVL.

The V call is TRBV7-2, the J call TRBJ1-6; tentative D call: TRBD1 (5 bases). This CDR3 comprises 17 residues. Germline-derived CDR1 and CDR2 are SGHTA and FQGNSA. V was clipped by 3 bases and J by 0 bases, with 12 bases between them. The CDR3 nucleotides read TGTGCCAGCAGCTTCGGGGGGGGGAACTCCTATAATTCACCCCTCCACTTT. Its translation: CASSFGGGNSYNSPLHF.

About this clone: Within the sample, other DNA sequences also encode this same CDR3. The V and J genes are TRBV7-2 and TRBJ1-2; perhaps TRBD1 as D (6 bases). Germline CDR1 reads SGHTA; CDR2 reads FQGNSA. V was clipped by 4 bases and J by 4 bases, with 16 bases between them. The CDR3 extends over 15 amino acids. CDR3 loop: CASSSSGGLGYGYTF. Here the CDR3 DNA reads TGTGCCAGCAGCTCTTCCGGGGGGCTCGGCTATGGCTACACCTTC.

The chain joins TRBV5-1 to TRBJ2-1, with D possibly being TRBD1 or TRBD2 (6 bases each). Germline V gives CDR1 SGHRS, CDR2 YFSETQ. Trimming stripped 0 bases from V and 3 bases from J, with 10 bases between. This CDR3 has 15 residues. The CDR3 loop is CASSLAGDNYNEQFF. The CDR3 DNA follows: TGCGCCAGCAGCTTGGCGGGGGACAACTACAATGAGCAGTTCTTC. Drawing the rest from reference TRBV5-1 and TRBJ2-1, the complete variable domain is KAGVTQTPRYLIKTRGQQVTLSCSPISGHRSVSWYQQTPGQGLQFLFEYFSETQRNKGNFPGRFSGRQFSNSRSEMNVSTLELGDSALYLCASSLAGDNYNEQFFGPGTRLTVL.

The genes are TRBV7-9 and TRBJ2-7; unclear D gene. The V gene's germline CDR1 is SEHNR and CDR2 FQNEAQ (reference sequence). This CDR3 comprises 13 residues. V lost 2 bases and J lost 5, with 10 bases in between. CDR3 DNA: TGTGCCAGCAGCTTATCATCCGCGGACGAGCAGTACTTC. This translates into CASSLSSADEQYF. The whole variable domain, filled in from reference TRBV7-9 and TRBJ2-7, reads DTGVSQNPRHKITKRGQNVTFRCDPISEHNRLYWYRQTLGQGPEFLTYFQNEAQLEKSRLLSDRFSAERPKGSFSTLEIQRTEQGDSAMYLCASSLSSADEQYFGPGTRLTVT.

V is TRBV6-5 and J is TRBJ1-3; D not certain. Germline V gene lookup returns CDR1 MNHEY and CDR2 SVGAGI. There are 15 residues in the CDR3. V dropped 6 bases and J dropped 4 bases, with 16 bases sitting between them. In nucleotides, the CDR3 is TGTGCCAGCAGCCGCTCAAGGCTTTTGGGAAACACCATATATTTT. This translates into CASSRSRLLGNTIYF.